This T cell receptor beta chain was profiled in a study of identical twins. Study results and caveats: Cord blood beta clonotypes present at high abundance carried fewer insertions; no such pattern appeared in memory repertoires. Models predicted less out-of-frame TCR alpha sharing in monozygotic twins than was found. Invariant MAIT and iNKT cells could partly confound zero-insertion analyses. Cross-sectional statistical analysis, not tracking of the same donors, underpinned the conclusions.

In TCRdb, the 5' RACE reads were re-called with MiXCR into one record per CDR3 protein. The profile shows 350,000 or so distinct CDR3 sequences, more than 9% of them singletons. This clonotype was seen ten or more times. The antigen remains unidentified. Losses at the gene ends were 4 bases for V and 16 bases for J; bases not matched to a gene: 9. The germline gives CDR1 SGHDT, CDR2 YYEEEE. The CDR3 consists of 12 residues. The data were also submitted as part of a second study, on yellow fever vaccine responses in identical twins.

The sequencing sample was made of CD8+ T cells sorted from blood. The J gene is TRBJ2-1, the V gene TRBV5-6; the match to TRBD1 covers 9 bases. The receptor comes from a woman aged 18-35 years in good health. CDR3 bases: TGTGCCAGCAGCGGACAGGGGTCCCCGGGTTTCTTC. This encodes CASSGQGSPGFF.